This T cell receptor (beta chain) was profiled in a study of T cell responses to AZD1222 COVID-19 vaccine. Study overall: The analysis combined second doses at about 4 or about 12 weeks. Overall study findings and caveats: The number of AZD1222 recipients seropositive at baseline was only five to seven. None of the repertoires were sampled until the peak T cell response had passed. Of spike-specific TCRs, nearly half reportedly target regions left unmutated in variants.

As for this clone: Its specificity is unknown.

Some clones are missing from TCRdb's copy, which holds only in-frame ones; the method was immunoSEQ multiplex PCR. The repertoire holds 78,000 or so clones, with 88% as singletons. This CDR3 is 13 amino acids long. CDR1 MDHEN and CDR2 SYDVKM come from the germline V gene. V lost 6 bases to trimming and J lost 1 base, with 7 bases between them. The clonotype was recovered from an adult in good health. The chain recombines TRBV28 with TRBJ1-5, with no clear D. The source was peripheral blood, collected on day 0 of AZD1222 vaccination. The CDR3 spells CASSLQSNQPQHF. The CDR3 DNA is TGTGCCAGCAGCCTCCAGAGCAATCAGCCCCAGCATTTT.